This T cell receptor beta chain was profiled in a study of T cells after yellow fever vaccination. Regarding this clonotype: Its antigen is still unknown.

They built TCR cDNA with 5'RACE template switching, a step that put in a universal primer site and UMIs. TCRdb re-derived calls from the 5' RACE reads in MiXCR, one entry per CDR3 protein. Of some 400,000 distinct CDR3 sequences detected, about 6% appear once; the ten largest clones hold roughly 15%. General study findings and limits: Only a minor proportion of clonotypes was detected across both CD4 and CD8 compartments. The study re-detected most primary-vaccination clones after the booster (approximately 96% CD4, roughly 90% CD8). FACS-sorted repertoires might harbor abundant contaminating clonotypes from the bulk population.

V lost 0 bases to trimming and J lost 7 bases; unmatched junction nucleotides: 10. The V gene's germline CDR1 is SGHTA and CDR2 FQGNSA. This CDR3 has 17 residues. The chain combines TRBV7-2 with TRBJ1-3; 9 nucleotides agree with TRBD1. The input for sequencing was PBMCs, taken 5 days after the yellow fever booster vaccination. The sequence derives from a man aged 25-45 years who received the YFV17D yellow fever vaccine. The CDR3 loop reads CASSLARALQGANTIYF. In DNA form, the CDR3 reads TGTGCCAGCAGCTTAGCCCGGGCGCTACAGGGGGCGAACACCATATATTTT.